Listed below are T cell receptor beta chains from one sample, sequenced in a study of T cells in Graves' hyperthyroidism and ophthalmopathy. TCRdb reanalysed the multiplex PCR reads using MiXCR and keeps one entry per CDR3 protein. The sample records 600,000 to 800,000 distinct CDR3 sequences, under 45% being singletons. The sample taken for sequencing was blood. These receptors were collected from a middle-aged woman with Graves' hyperthyroidism. Each CDR3 is given with its conserved first and last residue. The D gene is left open where the match is weak. Clone sizes are given selectively: once, few, many, or a class where the clone is expanded.

d_call: -
j_call: TRBJ1-3
v_call: TRBV29-1
clone_size: many
cdr3_nt: TGCAGCCCCGGGCGGCGTTGGGGGCCGACTAACTCTGGAAACACCATATATTTT
cdr3_aa: CSPGRRWGPTNSGNTIYF

d_call: -
j_call: TRBJ2-7
v_call: TRBV6-5
clone_size: many
cdr3_nt: TGTGCCAGCAGTTACTCGAGGAACGAGCAGTACTTC
cdr3_aa: CASSYSRNEQYF

d_call: TRBD1
j_call: TRBJ1-2
v_call: TRBV4-1
clone_size: many
cdr3_nt: TGCGCCAGCAGCTTGCGGACAGGGAGAGGCTACACCTTC
cdr3_aa: CASSLRTGRGYTF

d_call: -
j_call: TRBJ2-2
v_call: TRBV5-1
clone_size: -
cdr3_nt: TGCGCCAGCTCGGGACGGAACACCGGGGAGCTGCTTTTT
cdr3_aa: CASSGRNTGELLF

d_call: -
j_call: TRBJ1-1
v_call: TRBV28
clone_size: few
cdr3_nt: TGTGCCAGCAGTTCGTCCTGGACGGATTACACTGAAGCTTTCTTT
cdr3_aa: CASSSSWTDYTEAFF

d_call: TRBD1
j_call: TRBJ1-4
v_call: TRBV29-1
clone_size: -
cdr3_nt: TGCAGCGGAAGTGGGGGGGCAGGGGGCGATGAAAAACTGTTTTTT
cdr3_aa: CSGSGGAGGDEKLFF

d_call: TRBD1
j_call: TRBJ1-2
v_call: TRBV7-9
clone_size: many
cdr3_nt: TGTGCCAGCAGCTATCAACAGGGGGCCCATGATGGCTACACCTTC
cdr3_aa: CASSYQQGAHDGYTF

d_call: -
j_call: TRBJ1-4
v_call: TRBV12-3/TRBV12-4
clone_size: few
cdr3_nt: TGTGCCCCTAGAGGCAGGCCTAATGAAAAACTGTTTTTT
cdr3_aa: CAPRGRPNEKLFF

d_call: TRBD2
j_call: TRBJ2-5
v_call: TRBV9
clone_size: -
cdr3_nt: TGTGCCAGCAGCCCCCCAGGGACTAGCGGGAGACAGACCCAGTACTTC
cdr3_aa: CASSPPGTSGRQTQYF

d_call: -
j_call: TRBJ1-5
v_call: TRBV7-9
clone_size: -
cdr3_nt: TGTGCCAGCACTACGGACAGAACTCAGCCCCAGCATTTT
cdr3_aa: CASTTDRTQPQHF

d_call: TRBD1
j_call: TRBJ1-5
v_call: TRBV10-3
clone_size: -
cdr3_nt: TGTGCCATCAGTGAGAAAGTGGACAGGGACGGGGAGAATCAGCCCCAGCATTTT
cdr3_aa: CAISEKVDRDGENQPQHF

d_call: TRBD1
j_call: TRBJ2-5
v_call: TRBV10-3
clone_size: -
cdr3_nt: TGTGCCATCAGTAAGGACAGGGGAGAGACCCAGTACTTC
cdr3_aa: CAISKDRGETQYF

d_call: -
j_call: TRBJ1-2
v_call: TRBV24-1
clone_size: -
cdr3_nt: TGTGCCACCAGCCCCGAAGGGGGGGGGTATGGCTACACCTTC
cdr3_aa: CATSPEGGGYGYTF

d_call: -
j_call: TRBJ1-2
v_call: TRBV20-1
clone_size: few
cdr3_nt: TGCAGTGCTAGAGGGGCCGCTCCGGGCGGCTACACCTTC
cdr3_aa: CSARGAAPGGYTF

d_call: -
j_call: TRBJ1-3
v_call: TRBV19
clone_size: -
cdr3_nt: TGTGCCTGGAGTGAACTTGACAGGCCCTCTGGAAACACCATGTATTTT
cdr3_aa: CAWSELDRPSGNTMYF

d_call: -
j_call: TRBJ2-7
v_call: TRBV25-1
clone_size: -
cdr3_nt: TGTGCCAGCTCACTAGCCAGACAAGGCTACGAGCAGTACTTC
cdr3_aa: CASSLARQGYEQYF

d_call: TRBD1
j_call: TRBJ2-1
v_call: TRBV24-1
clone_size: -
cdr3_nt: TGTGCCACCAGTGATTTGGGGCAGGGGGCTGAGCAGTTCTTC
cdr3_aa: CATSDLGQGAEQFF

d_call: TRBD1
j_call: TRBJ2-7
v_call: TRBV7-2
clone_size: -
cdr3_nt: TGTGCCAGCAGCTTAGTTGGGACAGGGAACACAGATACGCAGTACTTC
cdr3_aa: CASSLVGTGNTDTQYF

d_call: -
j_call: TRBJ1-6
v_call: TRBV12-3/TRBV12-4
clone_size: few
cdr3_nt: TGTGCCAGCAGTTTAAGGGCCAGAAATTCACCCCTCCACTTT
cdr3_aa: CASSLRARNSPLHF

d_call: TRBD1
j_call: TRBJ1-2
v_call: TRBV25-1
clone_size: few
cdr3_nt: TGTGCCAGCAGCCAAACGACGGGACAGGGTAACTATGGCTACACCTTC
cdr3_aa: CASSQTTGQGNYGYTF

d_call: -
j_call: TRBJ2-2
v_call: TRBV7-9
clone_size: many
cdr3_nt: TGTGCCAGCAGCTCCCCAGGGGATACCGGGGAGCTGTTTTTT
cdr3_aa: CASSSPGDTGELFF

d_call: TRBD1
j_call: TRBJ1-2
v_call: TRBV7-2
clone_size: once
cdr3_nt: TGTGCCAGCAGCTACCGGGGACAGAAAAGGGGCTACACCTTC
cdr3_aa: CASSYRGQKRGYTF

d_call: -
j_call: TRBJ2-5
v_call: TRBV12-3/TRBV12-4
clone_size: many
cdr3_nt: TGTGCCAGCAGCGGGACAGCCGGGAGAGAGACCCAGTACTTC
cdr3_aa: CASSGTAGRETQYF

d_call: TRBD2
j_call: TRBJ2-5
v_call: TRBV5-6
clone_size: -
cdr3_nt: TGTGCCAGCAGCTTCTATCTAGCGGGGGCCCAAGAGACCCAGTACTTC
cdr3_aa: CASSFYLAGAQETQYF

d_call: TRBD1
j_call: TRBJ1-4
v_call: TRBV15
clone_size: many
cdr3_nt: TGTGCCACCAGCGGGGACAGGGGGTCAAAGGAAAAACTGTTTTTT
cdr3_aa: CATSGDRGSKEKLFF

d_call: -
j_call: TRBJ1-1
v_call: TRBV6-5
clone_size: -
cdr3_nt: TGTGCCAGCAGTTGGGGACCGGACACTGAAGCTTTCTTT
cdr3_aa: CASSWGPDTEAFF

d_call: -
j_call: TRBJ2-2
v_call: TRBV20-1
clone_size: few
cdr3_nt: TGCAGTGCTTATAATACCGCGAACACCGGGGAGCTGTTTTTT
cdr3_aa: CSAYNTANTGELFF

d_call: -
j_call: TRBJ1-4
v_call: TRBV7-8
clone_size: few
cdr3_nt: TGTGCCAGCAGCTTAAGTCCCGGGACCGGGACACCGAATGAAAAACTGTTTTTT
cdr3_aa: CASSLSPGTGTPNEKLFF